A single T cell receptor (beta chain) is shown here with its context. The CDR3 loop spans 18 amino acids. Trimming at V came to 3 bases and at J to 8 bases, leaving 22 bases not matched to a gene. Germline V gene sequence: CDR1 GTSNPN, CDR2 SVGIG (reference sequence). These data come from a study of response to subunit inactivated influenza vaccine. TCRdb reprocessed the RT-PCR reads with MiXCR, giving one entry per CDR3 protein. The data contain 500,000 to 750,000 distinct CDR3 sequences, less than 15% of them singletons. Material: PBMCs from blood, obtained about 13 days after vaccination. The gene calls are TRBV30 and TRBJ2-5, with 9 positions matching TRBD2. This clonotype originated in a man in his forties or fifties who received an inactivated influenza vaccine. CDR3 sequence reads: CAWRRMGVSGGGPGTQYF. In DNA form, the CDR3 reads TGTGCCTGGAGAAGAATGGGAGTTAGCGGGGGAGGCCCGGGTACCCAGTACTTC.